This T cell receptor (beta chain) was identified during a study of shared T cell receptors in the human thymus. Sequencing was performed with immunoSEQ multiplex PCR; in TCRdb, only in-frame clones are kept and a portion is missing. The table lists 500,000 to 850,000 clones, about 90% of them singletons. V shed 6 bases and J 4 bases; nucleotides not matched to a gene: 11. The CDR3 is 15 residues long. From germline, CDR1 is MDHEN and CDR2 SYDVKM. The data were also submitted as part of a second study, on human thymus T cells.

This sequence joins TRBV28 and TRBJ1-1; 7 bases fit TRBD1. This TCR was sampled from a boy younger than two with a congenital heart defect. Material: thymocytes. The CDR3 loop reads CASSPYRGALTEAFF. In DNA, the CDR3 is TGTGCCAGCAGCCCATACAGGGGAGCCCTCACTGAAGCTTTCTTT.